This TCR beta chain was sequenced for a study of control samples from healthy donors and cancer patients. The V gene lost 6 bases and the J gene lost 1 base, with 13 bases spanning the gap. Germline CDR1 and CDR2: MNHNY and SVGAGI (reference sequence). The CDR3 totals 14 residues. The data were produced by immunoSEQ multiplex PCR, yet TCRdb's version contains in-frame clones alone and is incomplete. The sample contains tens of thousands of clones, about 88% of which appear only once. The receptor's source is a man between 45 and 60 years old in good health. V gene TRBV6-6 combines with J gene TRBJ2-7, with D unresolved. The sequenced sample consisted of blood. This CDR3 reads CASSQTVRSYEQYF. The CDR3 DNA reads TGTGCCAGCAGCCAGACGGTCCGATCCTACGAGCAGTACTTC.